This T cell receptor beta chain comes out of a study of T-cell memory formation after mild COVID-19. V was cut by 7 bases and J by 2 bases, with 11 bases left in between. The CDR3 has 14 residues. The V gene's germline CDR1 is MNHNS and CDR2 SASEGT. 5'RACE with constant-segment primers yielded barcoded, UMI-tagged TCR alpha and TCR beta cDNA libraries. Each CDR3 protein is one row after TCRdb ran MiXCR on the 5' RACE reads. The data show almost 250,000 distinct CDR3 sequences, approximately 15% seen once. About this clonotype itself: As yet, its antigen is unknown.

General observations from the study: CD4+ bias marked clones expanding day 15 to 37, unlike balanced contracting clones. For second-wave clones that peaked at day 37, SARS-CoV-2 specificity went unverified. Clones that contracted clustered mainly in CM and EM if CD4+ and in EMRA if CD8+.

Sequencing used PBMCs or a T cell subset sorted from them (not recorded which). The chain has TRBV6-1 and TRBJ2-2, with unresolved D. The receptor's source is an adult woman who had mild COVID-19 (a few samples of this study predate the infection). Cell type and time point are not known. The CDR3 DNA sequence: TGTGCCAGCAATCTTGGGGTTAACACCGGGGAGCTGTTTTTT. Its translation: CASNLGVNTGELFF.